The T cell receptor (beta chain) under discussion was sequenced for a study of T-cell memory formation after mild COVID-19. Study-wide points: Some clones that responded were present in memory (sampled pre-infection), which suggests cross-reactive memory joined.

Turning to this clonotype: Its target is unknown.

The V and J ends lost 11 bases and 6 bases respectively, with 25 bases between them. CDR3 length equals 16 residues. Germline lookup yields CDR1 MNHEY and CDR2 SVGEGT. MiXCR, applied by TCRdb to the 5' RACE reads, yields one record per CDR3 protein. The sample carries hundreds of thousands of distinct CDR3 sequences, approximately 15% recorded once. The TCR originated in a man aged 18 to 30 who had mild COVID-19 (a few samples of this study predate the infection). Cell type and time point are not known. This chain joins TRBV6-2 or TRBV6-3 and TRBJ1-4; D might be TRBD1 (5 bases). Specimen: PBMCs or a T cell subset sorted from them (not recorded which). CDR3 in DNA: TGTGCCGGACGCGTGACCATCCGGGACTTACATGAAAAACTGTTTTTT. This codes for CAGRVTIRDLHEKLFF.